These 9 T cell receptor beta chains originate from one sample sequenced in a study of cytomegalovirus exposure and HLA in healthy donors. It was with 60 Vbeta and 13 Jbeta primers that the PCR ran. The data were produced by immunoSEQ multiplex PCR, yet TCRdb's version contains in-frame clones alone and is incomplete. The table shows some 190,000 clones, with around 80% occurring only once. Sequencing used PBMCs. Receptors originate from a man between 18 and 29 years old in good health and CMV-seronegative.

The V and J genes are TRBV2 and TRBJ1-5; maybe TRBD1 (5 bases). Germline lookup yields CDR1 SNHLY and CDR2 FYNNEI. The CDR3 sequence is 13 residues long. V was cut by 6 bases and J by 6 bases, with 12 bases left in between. The CDR3 is CASSPVGGQPQHF. The CDR3 nucleotides read TGTGCCAGCAGCCCTGTGGGGGGTCAGCCCCAGCATTTT.

The rearrangement uses TRBV7-2 and TRBJ1-4, with D perhaps TRBD1 (5 bases). This CDR3 is 16 amino acids long. Germline lookup yields CDR1 SGHTA and CDR2 FQGNSA. V lost 1 base to trimming and J lost 3 bases, with 12 bases between them. The CDR3, as DNA: TGTGCCAGCAGCTTAGATAGGGGCCTCTCTAATGAAAAACTGTTTTTT. This translates into CASSLDRGLSNEKLFF.

The V gene is TRBV5-8, the J gene TRBJ2-1; the D gene is possibly TRBD2 (6 bases). The CDR3 consists of 14 residues. Germline CDR1 SGHTS, CDR2 YDEGEE. Deletions cut 2 bases from V and 7 bases from J, with 13 bases between. CDR3 DNA: TGTGCCAGCAGCTTCGGTCAGCGGGTAAATGAGCAGTTCTTC. It translates to CASSFGQRVNEQFF.

This clone was seen a few times. This chain joins TRBV6-6 and TRBJ1-2, with a tentative D call TRBD1 (5 bases). The CDR3 runs to 14 residues. Germline V gene sequence: CDR1 MNHNY, CDR2 SVGAGI (reference sequence). Trimming removed 8 bases at V and 0 bases at J, with 13 bases between. This CDR3 reads CASRAGGTNYGYTF. The CDR3, as DNA: TGTGCCAGCCGGGCGGGGGGGACTAACTATGGCTACACCTTC.

This clone showed up just a few times. This sequence joins TRBV18 and TRBJ2-7; D unclear. Trimming stripped 3 bases from V and 3 bases from J, with 9 bases between. In germline, CDR1 is KGHSH, CDR2 LQKENI. This CDR3 has 13 amino acids. The CDR3 is CASSPGPGYEQYF. The CDR3 bases are TGTGCCAGCTCACCGGGCCCCGGCTACGAGCAGTACTTC.

This chain joins TRBV4-3 and TRBJ2-1; 8 bases align to TRBD2. The length of the CDR3 is 17 residues. The germline V gene encodes CDR1 LGHNA and CDR2 YSLEER. The ends lost 0 bases at V and 3 bases at J; junction bases unmatched: 7. CDR3 nucleotides: TGCGCCAGCAGCCAAGATAAAGTAGCGGGGTTCTACAATGAGCAGTTCTTC. Its protein is CASSQDKVAGFYNEQFF.

The chain couples TRBV5-1 to TRBJ2-1; a possible D gene is TRBD1 (5 bases). Germline V gene sequence: CDR1 SGHRS, CDR2 YFSETQ. The CDR3 is 16 residues long. V lost 0 bases and J 3 bases, leaving 13 bases between the germline ends. CDR3 nucleotide sequence: TGCGCCAGCAGCTTGGCCGCAGGGATGAACTACAATGAGCAGTTCTTC. It specifies CASSLAAGMNYNEQFF.

This sequence joins TRBV4-1 and TRBJ2-1; TRBD2 matches 10 bases. V gave up 6 bases and J gave up 3 bases; unmatched junction bases: 8. The germline CDR1 and CDR2 sequences are MGHRA and YSYEKL. The CDR3 length is 16 residues. The CDR3 nucleotides read TGCGCCAGCAGTCAGCCGGGACTAGCGTTCTACAATGAGCAGTTCTTC. Translation: CASSQPGLAFYNEQFF.

In regard to this clone: One end of the junction varies from germline; a read error may be responsible. The sample holds other DNA sequences that translate to the same CDR3. V usage is TRBV7-9 and J usage is TRBJ2-7; 9 nucleotides match TRBD2. The CDR3 sequence is 15 residues long. The germline V gene encodes CDR1 SEHNR and CDR2 FQNEAQ (reference sequence). CDR3 DNA sequence: TGTGCCAGCAGCCTAGCTAGCGGGAAAACCTACGAGCAGTACTTC. Amino acid sequence: CASSLASGKTYEQYF.